A single TCR beta chain is shown here with its context. This clonotype was counted only a few times. This receptor's antigen is unknown. Base qualities are not provided; no much larger clone lies one nucleotide away. These data belong to a study of T-cell reconstitution after alpha-beta-depleted transplantation in children (dated by TCRdb to the mid-2010s). Notes on the research overall: Using TCR repertoire profiling, the study quantitatively followed how T-cell immune reconstitution unfolded in children after TCRalphabeta/CD19-depleted allogeneic hematopoietic cell transplantation.

The CDR3 measures 17 amino acids from cysteine to phenylalanine. Solely the CDR3 DNA is kept, with 51 bases framed from the first base. V is shortened by 0 bases, J by 2 bases, and the region joining them spans 16 bases. Per the germline V gene, MNHEY is the CDR1 and SVGEGT is the CDR2. The method was PCR. Sequencing was performed on an Illumina HiSeq 2500. TCR libraries were prepared with molecular barcoding, using unique molecular identifiers to normalize TCRbeta repertoire quantification. TCRdb trimmed the raw reads at Q25, called clones with MiXCR and kept productive beta chains. Every entry covers one CDR3 protein and lists the most common genes and DNA from its rows. The sample contains around 500,000 distinct CDR3 sequences, roughly an eighth of them found a single time. The ten largest clonotypes hold about 5.4% of the sample.

The receptor was derived from a human donor who donated a stem cell graft to a child with combined immunodeficiency. The chain was built from TRBV6-2 or TRBV6-3 and TRBJ1-2, with no confident D gene call. The starting material was PBMCs from the stem cell graft donor, obtained from the stem cell graft. The nucleotides are TGTGCCAGCAGTTACTCCACGGACGTGGACTTAAACTATGGCTACACCTTC. Protein translation: CASSYSTDVDLNYGYTF.